The source of this TCR beta chain is a study of regulatory T cells in long-lasting Graves disease. The CDR3 is made up of 15 amino acids. Trimming pared 4 bases from V and 0 bases from J, leaving 13 bases between. Time point meaning: newly diagnosed GD, antithyroid drugs for less than 3 months. Following extraction of RNA from PBMCs, that RNA was used to make the TCR library. Libraries of TCR beta came from iRepertoire HTBI primers plus Arm-PCR of CDR3 regions. TCRdb recomputed calls from the multiplex PCR reads with MiXCR, one row per CDR3 protein. The table lists about 440,000 distinct CDR3 sequences, under 15% of them singletons. These same data were also listed under a study on T cells in Graves' hyperthyroidism and ophthalmopathy.

The sample consisted of peripheral blood mononuclear cells (PBMCs), taken at new diagnosis, from a patient treated with antithyroid drugs. The source of this sequence is a woman in her 30s with Graves disease. This rearrangement joins TRBV12-3 or TRBV12-4 to TRBJ2-7; D not certain. CDR3 loop: CASSSTMLSSYEQYF. In nucleotides, the CDR3 is TGTGCCAGCAGTTCTACAATGTTGAGCTCCTACGAGCAGTACTTC.